Listed here are 9 T cell receptor beta chains from one sample, sequenced in a study of blood T cell repertoires in COVID-19. The protocol was immunoSEQ multiplex PCR, while the TCRdb copy is restricted to in-frame clones and leaves out a portion. Here the sample spans 170,000 or so clones, about nine tenths being singletons. The sequenced sample was peripheral blood. Receptor source: a man between 18 and 35 years old who had recovered from COVID-19.

The genes are TRBV9 and TRBJ2-5; 8 bases align to TRBD2. V lost 4 bases, J lost 7 bases, and 9 bases stayed unmatched. The CDR3 has 14 residues. Germline assignment: CDR1 SGDLS and CDR2 YYNGEE. CDR3 protein: CASSPGRGFGTQYF. CDR3 DNA: TGTGCCAGCAGCCCCGGGAGGGGGTTCGGGACCCAGTACTTC. The full variable domain, its missing parts supplied by reference TRBV9 and TRBJ2-5, is DSGVTQTPKHLITATGQRVTLRCSPRSGDLSVYWYQQSLDQGLQFLIQYYNGEERAKGNILERFSAQQFPDLHSELNLSSLELGDSALYFCASSPGRGFGTQYFGPGTRLLVL.

The CDR3 loop is CASSGRSGNTEAFF. The CDR3 DNA sequence: TGTGCCAGCAGCGGTCGGTCCGGGAACACTGAAGCTTTCTTT. The chain uses TRBV9 and TRBJ1-1; unclear D gene. Germline V gene sequence: CDR1 SGDLS, CDR2 YYNGEE. This CDR3 has 14 amino acids. The ends were cut back, 3 bases at V and 1 base at J, with 10 bases in the middle.

The chain couples TRBV7-9 to TRBJ1-2; D possibly corresponds to TRBD1 (5 bases). Deletions cut 5 bases from V and 3 bases from J, with 16 bases between. This CDR3 is built from 15 residues. Germline CDR1 and CDR2: SEHNR and FQNEAQ (reference sequence). CDR3 sequence reads: CASSPAGGAHYGYTF. DNA of the CDR3: TGTGCCAGCAGCCCCGCCGGCGGGGCGCACTATGGCTACACCTTC.

This rearrangement joins TRBV7-2 to TRBJ2-1, with 9 bases that match TRBD2. V lost 3 bases to trimming and J lost 7 bases; unmatched junction nucleotides: 4. This CDR3 is built from 14 residues. Germline V gene data show CDR1 as SGHTA and CDR2 as FQGNSA. In nucleotides, the CDR3 is TGTGCCAGCAGCTTGGGACTAGCTGCAAATGAGCAGTTCTTC. Amino acid sequence: CASSLGLAANEQFF.

This sequence joins TRBV27 and TRBJ1-6; 7 bases agree with TRBD1. CDR1 and CDR2 (germline): MNHEY, SMNVEV (reference sequence). The V segment lost 6 bases and the J segment 5 bases; nucleotides outside the gene matches: 7. The length of the CDR3 is 15 residues. The DNA for the CDR3 is TGTGCCAGCAGCCTCGGGACAGACCATAATTCACCCCTCCACTTT. Protein: CASSLGTDHNSPLHF.

The J gene is TRBJ1-1, the V gene TRBV7-8, with a weak D call TRBD1 (5 bases). The CDR3 runs 13 residues. Per germline, CDR1 SGHVS and CDR2 FQNEAQ. The V end was cut by 0 bases, the J end by 8 bases, with 10 bases between. The CDR3 loop is CASSLANRLEAFF. CDR3 DNA: TGTGCCAGCAGCTTAGCGAACAGGCTCGAAGCTTTCTTT.

V is TRBV24-1 and J is TRBJ2-1; TRBD2 matches at 8 bases. Germline V gene sequence: CDR1 KGHDR, CDR2 SFDVKD. This CDR3 region has 14 residues. The J segment lost 5 bases and the V segment lost 7 bases, leaving 6 bases of the junction unmatched. CDR3 in amino acids: CATSGKLADNEQFF. CDR3 DNA sequence: TGTGCCACCAGCGGGAAACTAGCGGACAATGAGCAGTTCTTC.

The rearrangement links TRBV24-1 to TRBJ2-2; 10 bases map to TRBD1. Germline V gene data show CDR1 as KGHDR and CDR2 as SFDVKD. The ends lost 3 bases at V and 3 bases at J; junction bases unmatched: 3. This CDR3 spans 16 amino acids. For the CDR3, the DNA is TGTGCCACCAGTGATACCGGGACAGGGGACACCGGGGAGCTGTTTTTT. Translated, it gives CATSDTGTGDTGELFF.

The rearrangement links TRBV7-3 to TRBJ2-2; TRBD2 matches 8 bases. The CDR3 runs 16 residues. V lost 5 bases to trimming and J lost 4 bases; unmatched junction nucleotides: 9. Germline V gene lookup returns CDR1 SGHTA and CDR2 FQGTGA. CDR3 in DNA: TGTGCCAGCAGCCTCACCCCTACTAGCGGCACCGGGGAGCTGTTTTTT. It specifies CASSLTPTSGTGELFF.